These T cell receptor beta chains were read from a single sample in a study of T cell repertoires in cytomegalovirus infection. TCRdb independently ran MiXCR on the reads; one entry per CDR3 protein. The table includes some 280,000 distinct CDR3 sequences, roughly 13% detected once. The sample was PBMCs. Every receptor here comes from a human donor in good health (CMV status not recorded). Some clones in this sample may be carry-over from other donors' samples. Each CDR3 is given with its conserved first and last residue. The D gene is left open where the match is weak. The size of a clone is reported for some rows only, either as once, few or many, or as a class for expanded clones.

d_gene	v_gene	j_gene	abundance	len	CDR3nt	CDR3aa
NA	TRBV12-3/TRBV12-4	TRBJ1-2	many	13	TGTGCCAGCAGTTTACCGGCAGGCTATGGCTACACCTTC	CASSLPAGYGYTF
NA	TRBV2	TRBJ2-7	NA	14	TGTGCCAGCAGTGAACCAGGTCCGACCGGCGAGCAGTACTTC	CASSEPGPTGEQYF
NA	TRBV2	TRBJ2-3	NA	19	TGTGCCAGCAGCCACAGGGGTCCACGGACGGGGACTTCTTTGTATACGCAGTATTTT	CASSHRGPRTGTSLYTQYF
NA	TRBV6-2/TRBV6-3	TRBJ2-7	many	14	TGTGCCAGCAGTTACTTGGTTTTAACCGACGAGCAGTACTTC	CASSYLVLTDEQYF
TRBD2	TRBV19	TRBJ2-1	few	16	TGTGCCAGTAGTATTGGTAGGGGACTAGTGGAGGATGAGCAGTTCTTC	CASSIGRGLVEDEQFF
NA	TRBV6-6	TRBJ1-1	many	17	TGTGCCAGCAGTTACTCGATGGGCGGCGGGACGGGCACTGAAGCTTTCTTT	CASSYSMGGGTGTEAFF
NA	TRBV12-5	TRBJ2-7	many	13	TGTGCTAGCCATGACAGCAATACCTACGAGCAGTACTTC	CASHDSNTYEQYF
NA	TRBV7-9	TRBJ1-5	many	17	TGTGCCAGCAGCTCTCCTGAGGGGACTGATAGCAATCAGCCCCAGCATTTT	CASSSPEGTDSNQPQHF
NA	TRBV9	TRBJ1-2	NA	14	TGTGCCAGCAGCGTAGGAAGGGGGACGCCTGGCTACACCTTC	CASSVGRGTPGYTF
NA	TRBV7-2	TRBJ1-1	many	13	TGTGCCAGCAGCCGACAACCGAACACTGAAGCTTTCTTT	CASSRQPNTEAFF
NA	TRBV19	TRBJ1-1	many	17	TGTGCCAGTAGTATGGGGACGGCAGGGAAATGGTACACTGAAGCTTTCTTT	CASSMGTAGKWYTEAFF
NA	TRBV12-3/TRBV12-4	TRBJ1-2	many	13	TGTGCCAGCAGTTTAGAGTTCAGGGAAGGCTACACCTTC	CASSLEFREGYTF
TRBD1	TRBV6-5	TRBJ2-1	few	14	TGTGCCAGCAGCAAGGGGGCAGAAGGGGTAGAGCAGTTCTTC	CASSKGAEGVEQFF
NA	TRBV7-2	TRBJ1-1	many	17	TGTGCCAGCAGCGTCGAACTTGAGATAGGAGGAAACACTGAAGCTTTCTTT	CASSVELEIGGNTEAFF
NA	TRBV29-1	TRBJ1-2	NA	12	TGCAGCGGCCTGGGGATGGCCTATGGCTACACCTTC	CSGLGMAYGYTF